This T cell receptor beta chain is from a study of PD-1 blockade in mismatch repair-deficient tumors. Trimming took 0 bases from V and 6 from J, leaving 16 bases between them. CDR1 is LGHNA, CDR2 YSLEER, per germline. This CDR3 region has 16 residues. The method was immunoSEQ multiplex PCR; TCRdb's version includes in-frame clones alone and lacks a portion of them. Of under 50,000 clones listed, 65% to 80% were seen once; the top ten hold less than 3.5%. Three pembrolizumab responders had their TCRs sequenced. The chain employs TRBV4-3 and TRBJ2-3, with D perhaps matching TRBD1 (6 bases). Sample: PBMCs, taken before pembrolizumab treatment. This sequence originates from an adult with mismatch repair-deficient cancer. CDR3 sequence reads: CASSQDSGSDRDTQYF. DNA for the CDR3: TGCGCCAGCAGCCAAGATTCGGGGTCAGACAGGGATACGCAGTATTTT.